A selection of T cell receptor beta chains follows, all from one sample in a study of shared clonotypes between healthy human individuals. Produced via immunoSEQ multiplex PCR; TCRdb's table is partial and in-frame only. The data hold roughly 2.1 million clones, with around 93% observed a single time. Sample: naive CD8+ T cells from PBMCs. The source is a man younger than 35 in good health. Some clones in this sample may be carry-over from other donors' samples. The CDR3 runs from the conserved cysteine through the conserved F or W. The D gene is left open where the match is weak. Clone size appears in some rows only: once, few, many, or a class for an expanded clone.

TGTGCCAGCAGCTTAGGATCAGCCTACGAGCAGTACTTC	CASSLGSAYEQYF	TRBJ2-7	TRBV11-2	few	NA
TGTGCCACCAGGAGAGCGGGATTGGACGAGCAGTACTTC	CATRRAGLDEQYF	TRBJ2-7	TRBV15	NA	TRBD2
TGTGCCTGGAGTGTCACAGCGAACACTGAAGCTTTCTTT	CAWSVTANTEAFF	TRBJ1-1	TRBV30	few	NA
TGTGCCAGCAGTAACCGGGACAGTAGGGTTTTTCATCAGCCCCAGCATTTT	CASSNRDSRVFHQPQHF	TRBJ1-5	TRBV2	once	TRBD1
TGTGCCATCAGCCCGGTTCAGGAGAGCTCCTACGAGCAGTACTTC	CAISPVQESSYEQYF	TRBJ2-7	TRBV10-3	NA	NA
TGCGCCAGCAGCCAGGAGGGCACACACACTGAAGCTTTCTTT	CASSQEGTHTEAFF	TRBJ1-1	TRBV5-1	NA	NA
TGTGCCAGCAGTTCCCGGGACATCGCAACTAATGAAAAACTGTTTTTT	CASSSRDIATNEKLFF	TRBJ1-4	TRBV6-5	once	NA
TGTGCCAGCAGCGCCCCTGGGGCCAACGTCCTGACTTTC	CASSAPGANVLTF	TRBJ2-6	TRBV9	NA	NA
TGTGCCAGTAGTTTTGGGGACTATAGCAATCAGCCCCAGCATTTT	CASSFGDYSNQPQHF	TRBJ1-5	TRBV19	NA	NA
TGTGCCAGCAGCTTAGTACCCGGGAGGAAAAGAGTAGACGAGCAGTACTTC	CASSLVPGRKRVDEQYF	TRBJ2-7	TRBV11-2	NA	TRBD2
TGTGCCAGTAGTATAACTAGCGTAAGCACAGATACGCAGTATTTT	CASSITSVSTDTQYF	TRBJ2-3	TRBV19	NA	TRBD2
TGTGCCAGCAGCTTTTTTGGGGGTGGCTACACCTTC	CASSFFGGGYTF	TRBJ1-2	TRBV5-4	NA	NA
TGTGCCAGTAGCCCCGGGGGGATCTATAGCAATCAGCCCCAGCATTTT	CASSPGGIYSNQPQHF	TRBJ1-5	TRBV19	NA	NA
TGTGCCAGTAGTATAAATGAATACAATGAGCAGTTCTTC	CASSINEYNEQFF	TRBJ2-1	TRBV19	NA	NA
TGTGCCAGCTCGTTCGGTCCCCCGCAGCAGCCCCAGCATTTT	CASSFGPPQQPQHF	TRBJ1-5	TRBV28	once	NA
TGCGCCAGCAGCTACCGGCTGAACACTGAAGCTTTCTTT	CASSYRLNTEAFF	TRBJ1-1	TRBV5-1	NA	NA
TGTGCCAGCAGCTTAGCCCCAGGCAGCTCCTACGAGCAGTACTTC	CASSLAPGSSYEQYF	TRBJ2-7	TRBV7-9	NA	NA
TGTGCCAGCAGCGTAGGGTCCGACAGGGCCTACGAGCAGTACTTC	CASSVGSDRAYEQYF	TRBJ2-7	TRBV9	NA	TRBD1
TGTGCCAGCAGCCTCAGGGGACCGAACACTGAAGCTTTCTTT	CASSLRGPNTEAFF	TRBJ1-1	TRBV27	NA	NA
TGTGCTAGTGGTTGGGGATTACAGGGATCCTACAATGAGCAGTTCTTC	CASGWGLQGSYNEQFF	TRBJ2-1	TRBV12-5	NA	NA
TGCAGCGTTGGCAGGGACTACAATGAGCAGTTCTTC	CSVGRDYNEQFF	TRBJ2-1	TRBV29-1	NA	NA
TGTGCCAGCAGTTACTGGGCAGGGGGAGCCTACGAGCAGTACTTC	CASSYWAGGAYEQYF	TRBJ2-7	TRBV6-5	NA	TRBD1
TGTGCCAGCAGCTTGACTAGCGGGAGTTACGAGCAGTACTTC	CASSLTSGSYEQYF	TRBJ2-7	TRBV5-4	NA	TRBD2
TGTGCCAGCAGTCTTATAGCGGGAGGAGGCGGGGCAGATACGCAGTATTTT	CASSLIAGGGGADTQYF	TRBJ2-3	TRBV28	NA	TRBD2
TGTGCCAGCAGCCCTCGGGGGTACAATGAGCAGTTCTTC	CASSPRGYNEQFF	TRBJ2-1	TRBV27	NA	NA
TGTGCCAGTAGTCAACCCGCTAACTATGGCTACACCTTC	CASSQPANYGYTF	TRBJ1-2	TRBV19	NA	NA
TGTGCCAGCAGGGACGGGTTGGGGAAACTGTTTTTT	CASRDGLGKLFF	TRBJ1-4	TRBV27	few	NA
TGTGCCAGCAGCTTGGGACGGAACTCCTACGAGCAGTACTTC	CASSLGRNSYEQYF	TRBJ2-7	TRBV5-6	NA	NA
TGTGCCAGCAGTTTATATGGTACTATTCTGGGACAGCCCGAAGCTTTCTTT	CASSLYGTILGQPEAFF	TRBJ1-1	TRBV28	once	TRBD1
TGTGCCAGCAACCCGGCCGGAGTCCAAGAGACCCAGTACTTC	CASNPAGVQETQYF	TRBJ2-5	TRBV7-9	NA	NA
TGCGCCAGCAGTGAAGTGGGACTCGGTGACAATGAGCAGTTCTTC	CASSEVGLGDNEQFF	TRBJ2-1	TRBV10-1	NA	NA
TGTGCCAGCAGTCCCTCAACGACGGGCACTGAAGCTTTCTTT	CASSPSTTGTEAFF	TRBJ1-1	TRBV27	NA	NA
TGTGCCAGCAGCGTAACAGGCAGCTCCTACGAGCAGTACTTC	CASSVTGSSYEQYF	TRBJ2-7	TRBV9	once	NA
TGTGCCAGCACGGGCCGGGCCTACGAGCAGTACTTC	CASTGRAYEQYF	TRBJ2-7	TRBV9	NA	NA
TGTGCCAGCAGCTTGGGGTCTTCGGGGACGGAGAGCACAGATACGCAGTATTTT	CASSLGSSGTESTDTQYF	TRBJ2-3	TRBV5-6	NA	NA
TGTGCCAGCAGTTTCACAGTCAATCAGCCCCAGCATTTT	CASSFTVNQPQHF	TRBJ1-5	TRBV27	NA	NA
TGTGCCAGCAGTTTAGGCAGGGACGGTTGGGCAGATACGCAGTATTTT	CASSLGRDGWADTQYF	TRBJ2-3	TRBV27	NA	NA
TGCGCCAGCAGCCAAGGCGAACCCTACGAGCAGTACTTC	CASSQGEPYEQYF	TRBJ2-7	TRBV4-1	NA	NA
TGTGCCAGCAGCAAGACTAGGACAGGGGCCCTCTATAGCAATCAGCCCCAGCATTTT	CASSKTRTGALYSNQPQHF	TRBJ1-5	TRBV28	NA	TRBD1
TGTGCCAGCAGTGTTTTCGGCCACCCGAACACCGGGGAGCTGTTTTTT	CASSVFGHPNTGELFF	TRBJ2-2	TRBV28	NA	NA
TGTGCCTCCCGGGACCGGGACGGGGGAACAATCGCTGAAGCTTTCTTT	CASRDRDGGTIAEAFF	TRBJ1-1	TRBV10-3	NA	NA
TGCAGCGTCTACCCGGACGGAACCTACGAGCAGTACTTC	CSVYPDGTYEQYF	TRBJ2-7	TRBV29-1	once	NA
TGTGCCAGTAGTATAGGTTCCGGGGACACAGATACGCAGTATTTT	CASSIGSGDTDTQYF	TRBJ2-3	TRBV19	NA	NA
TGTGCCAGCAGCTTATTTGCGGCGAACTACGAGCAGTACTTC	CASSLFAANYEQYF	TRBJ2-7	TRBV7-2	NA	NA
TGTGCCATCAGTGAGTCGAGGGACTCCTACGAGCAGTACTTC	CAISESRDSYEQYF	TRBJ2-7	TRBV10-3	once	NA
TGTGCCAGCAGTTACGGCGAGGGGGGAGAGACCCAGTACTTC	CASSYGEGGETQYF	TRBJ2-5	TRBV6-5	NA	NA
TGTGCCAGCAGACACATACAGGGTCAAGAGACCCAGTACTTC	CASRHIQGQETQYF	TRBJ2-5	TRBV28	NA	NA
TGTGCCAGCAGCTTTTTAATCAATGAGCAGTTCTTC	CASSFLINEQFF	TRBJ2-1	TRBV7-2	once	NA
TGTGCCAGCAGTTTGGGAGGATACGAGCAGTACTTC	CASSLGGYEQYF	TRBJ2-7	TRBV28	NA	NA
TGTGCCAGCAGTTCACAGCGGGAGGAGTCTTACAATGAGCAGTTCTTC	CASSSQREESYNEQFF	TRBJ2-1	TRBV28	NA	TRBD2
TGTGCCAGCAGCCAAGATTATCGGACGTCCTACAATGAGCAGTTCTTC	CASSQDYRTSYNEQFF	TRBJ2-1	TRBV4-2	NA	NA
TGTGCCAGCAGCTACGGGCCGGGACTACTATGGGAGACCCAGTACTTC	CASSYGPGLLWETQYF	TRBJ2-5	TRBV7-9	NA	TRBD2
TGCGCCAGCAGCCAAGATTATAGGTCAAGAGGAACACCCTACAATGAGCAGTTCTTC	CASSQDYRSRGTPYNEQFF	TRBJ2-1	TRBV4-3	NA	NA
TGTGCCAGCAGCGTAGCTGGACCGTACAGCACAGATACGCAGTATTTT	CASSVAGPYSTDTQYF	TRBJ2-3	TRBV9	NA	NA
TGTGCCACCAGCGACATCTCTGGGGCCAACGTCCTGACTTTC	CATSDISGANVLTF	TRBJ2-6	TRBV28	NA	NA
TGTGCCAGCAGTCCCCGGGACAGAACTAGCACAGATACGCAGTATTTT	CASSPRDRTSTDTQYF	TRBJ2-3	TRBV27	NA	TRBD1
TGTGCCAGCAGTCCCTGGACAGGTGGCGATCAGCCCCAGCATTTT	CASSPWTGGDQPQHF	TRBJ1-5	TRBV27	once	TRBD1